The TCR beta chain under discussion was sequenced for a study of T cells in Graves' hyperthyroidism and ophthalmopathy. For the study at large: The initial diagnosis was the point when peripheral blood was collected, ahead of any treatment.

The investigators amplified TCR beta CDR3 regions from RNA transcripts. The study used the HTBI primer set for a first-round RT-PCR of the TCR CDR3. TCRdb fed the multiplex PCR reads into MiXCR, producing one record per CDR3 protein. The sample yields under 650,000 distinct CDR3 sequences, around 16% seen once. This CDR3 has 15 amino acids. The J segment lost 7 bases and the V segment lost 5 bases, leaving 9 bases of the junction unmatched. Germline V lookup: CDR1 MNHEY, CDR2 SMNVEV (reference sequence). Uncontrolled infection, other autoimmune disease, pregnancy or lactation barred patients from enrollment. The source of the PBMCs was 8 to 10 ml of fresh peripheral blood.

The receptor comes from a woman aged 25 to 39 with Graves' hyperthyroidism. The V and J genes are TRBV27 and TRBJ2-1; TRBD2 matches at 9 bases. The source material was blood. Written as DNA, the CDR3 is TGTGCCAGCAGTCGGAGGACTAGCGTGGTGAATGAGCAGTTCTTC. It is translated as CASSRRTSVVNEQFF.